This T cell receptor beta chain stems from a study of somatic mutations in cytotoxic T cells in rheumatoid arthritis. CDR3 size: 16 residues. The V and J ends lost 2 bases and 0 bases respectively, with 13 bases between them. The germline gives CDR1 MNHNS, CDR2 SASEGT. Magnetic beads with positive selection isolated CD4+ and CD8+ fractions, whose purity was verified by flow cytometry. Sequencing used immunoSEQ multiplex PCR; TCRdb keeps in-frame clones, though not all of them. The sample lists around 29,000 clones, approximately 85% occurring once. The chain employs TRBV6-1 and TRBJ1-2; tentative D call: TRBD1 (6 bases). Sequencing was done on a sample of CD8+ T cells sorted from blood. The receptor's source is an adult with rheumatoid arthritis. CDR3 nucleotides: TGTGCCAGCAGTGAAATGGGGAAGGGGGCTAACTATGGCTACACCTTC. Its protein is CASSEMGKGANYGYTF.